This T cell receptor beta chain was observed in a study of cytomegalovirus exposure and HLA in healthy donors. Study conclusions and caveats: In a later analysis, V- and J-gene trimming of beta chains associated with a DCLRE1C missense variant, replicated independently. DRB1 had the most TCR associations and HLA-C the fewest, a later analysis found, with rates varying by HLA locus. Sequencing artifact likely explains a cluster of highly shared sequence variants.

Donors sampled were nominally healthy, though unrecorded immune exposures were likely. Points on this clone: Its antigen is currently unknown.

The V gene lost 7 bases and the J gene lost 2 bases, with 8 bases spanning the gap. Germline V gene lookup returns CDR1 SNHLY and CDR2 FYNNEI. The CDR3 consists of 12 residues. The PCR had 60 Vbeta and 13 Jbeta primers. TCRdb's copy holds only in-frame clones and misses some; the assay was immunoSEQ multiplex PCR. The table has 65,000 to 70,000 clones, around 87% seen once. The sample comprised PBMCs. V usage is TRBV2 and J usage is TRBJ1-2; no clear D gene. The clonotype comes from a woman in her 30s in good health and CMV-seropositive. CDR3: CASITENYGYTF. The CDR3 nucleotides are TGTGCCAGCATTACGGAGAACTATGGCTACACCTTC.